These 2 T cell receptor beta chains were sequenced from one sample in a study of T cell repertoires in ileal Crohn's disease. Time point: neoterminal ileum biopsy at postoperative endoscopy, about 6 months after surgery. TCRdb keeps only in-frame clones here, not all; method: immunoSEQ multiplex PCR. Of about 12,000 clones in the sample, 80% to 90% were seen once. The source material was ileal tissue. The source of these receptors is an adult with Crohn's disease.

The gene calls are TRBV6-1 and TRBJ2-3; a weak D match, TRBD1 (6 bases). This CDR3 region has 12 residues. With 7 bases removed from V and 6 bases from J, the gap between germline ends came to 11 bases. Germline CDR1 MNHNS, CDR2 SASEGT. The DNA of the CDR3 is TGTGCCAGCACCCCAAGGGGGGATACGCAGTATTTT. It specifies CASTPRGDTQYF.

Concerning this clone itself: Only one base separates this from a far larger clonotype, so it likely reflects a read error. V gene TRBV28 combines with J gene TRBJ1-1; the match to TRBD1 covers 11 bases. Germline V gives CDR1 MDHEN, CDR2 SYDVKM. The CDR3 totals 19 residues. Germline trimming cut 6 bases from V and 4 bases from J; bases unmatched to any gene: 19. In DNA form, the CDR3 reads TGTGCCAGCAGAACACGAACCTGGACAGGGGGCCGGGGGGGCACTGAAGCTTTCTTT. As protein: CASRTRTWTGGRGGTEAFF.